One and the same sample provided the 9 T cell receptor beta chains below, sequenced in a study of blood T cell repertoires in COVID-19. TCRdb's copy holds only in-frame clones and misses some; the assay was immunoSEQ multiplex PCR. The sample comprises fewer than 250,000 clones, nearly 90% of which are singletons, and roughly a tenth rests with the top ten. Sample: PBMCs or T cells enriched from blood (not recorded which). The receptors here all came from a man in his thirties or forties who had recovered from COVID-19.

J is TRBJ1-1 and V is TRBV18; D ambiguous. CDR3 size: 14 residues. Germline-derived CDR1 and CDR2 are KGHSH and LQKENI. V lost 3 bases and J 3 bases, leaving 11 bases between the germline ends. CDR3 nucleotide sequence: TGTGCCAGCTCACCCGGGATGGGGTACACTGAAGCTTTCTTT. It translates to CASSPGMGYTEAFF.

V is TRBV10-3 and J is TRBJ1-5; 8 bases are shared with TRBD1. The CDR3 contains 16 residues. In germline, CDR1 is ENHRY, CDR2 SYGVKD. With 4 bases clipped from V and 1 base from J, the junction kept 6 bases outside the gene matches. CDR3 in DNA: TGTGCCATCAGTGCGGACAGGGAGGCCAGCAATCAGCCCCAGCATTTT. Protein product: CAISADREASNQPQHF.

This CDR3 reads CASSPRGGGYTEAFF. The CDR3 DNA follows: TGTGCCAGCAGTCCCCGTGGGGGGGGATACACTGAAGCTTTCTTT. V and J are TRBV27 and TRBJ1-1; a possible D gene is TRBD1 (5 bases). V was pared by 5 bases and J by 3 bases, with 16 bases between. The CDR3 totals 15 residues. In germline, CDR1 is MNHEY, CDR2 SMNVEV (reference sequence).

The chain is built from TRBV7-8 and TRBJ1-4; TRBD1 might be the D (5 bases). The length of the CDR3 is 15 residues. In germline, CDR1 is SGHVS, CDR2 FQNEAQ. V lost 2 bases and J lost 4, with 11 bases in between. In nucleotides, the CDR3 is TGTGCCAGCAGCTTAACGCAGGGATATAATGAAAAACTGTTTTTT. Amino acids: CASSLTQGYNEKLFF.

As DNA, the CDR3 is TGTGCCTGGACTCGTTCTGGGGCCAACGTCCTGACTTTC. This encodes CAWTRSGANVLTF. The rearrangement links TRBV30 to TRBJ2-6; D gene uncertain. The CDR3 extends over 13 amino acids. Germline V gives CDR1 GTSNPN, CDR2 SVGIG (reference sequence). Trimming left V 4 bases short and J 1 base short, with 5 bases between.

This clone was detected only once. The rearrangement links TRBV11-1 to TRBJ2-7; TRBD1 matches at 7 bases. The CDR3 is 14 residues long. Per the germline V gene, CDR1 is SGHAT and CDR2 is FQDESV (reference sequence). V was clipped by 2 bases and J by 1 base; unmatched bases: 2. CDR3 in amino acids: CASSLRGQSYEQYF. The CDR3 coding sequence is TGTGCCAGCAGCTTACGGGGACAGTCCTACGAGCAGTACTTC. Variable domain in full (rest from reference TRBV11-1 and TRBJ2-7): EAEVAQSPRYKITEKSQAVAFWCDPISGHATLYWYRQILGQGPELLVQFQDESVVDDSQLPKDRFSAERLKGVDSTLKIQPAELGDSAMYLCASSLRGQSYEQYFGPGTRLTVT.

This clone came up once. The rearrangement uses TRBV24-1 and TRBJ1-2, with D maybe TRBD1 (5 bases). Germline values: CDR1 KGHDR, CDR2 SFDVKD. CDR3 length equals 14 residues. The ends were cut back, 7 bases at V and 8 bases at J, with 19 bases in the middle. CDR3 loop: CATSSRSLGGGYTF. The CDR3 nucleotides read TGTGCCACCAGCTCCCGTTCTCTCGGGGGGGGCTACACCTTC.

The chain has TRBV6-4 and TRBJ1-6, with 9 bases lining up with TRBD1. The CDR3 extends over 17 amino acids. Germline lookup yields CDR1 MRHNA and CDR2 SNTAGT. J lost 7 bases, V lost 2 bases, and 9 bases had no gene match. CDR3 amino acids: CASSDTRGQGTNSPLHF. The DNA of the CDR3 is TGTGCCAGCAGTGACACGAGGGGACAGGGAACAAATTCACCCCTCCACTTT.

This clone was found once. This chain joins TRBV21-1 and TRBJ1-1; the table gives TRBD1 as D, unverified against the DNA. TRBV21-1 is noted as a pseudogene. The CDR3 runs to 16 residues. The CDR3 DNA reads TGTGCCAGCAGCAAAAGCAGGGGGAGGAGAGGTACTGAAGCTTTCTTT. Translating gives CASSKSRGRRGTEAFF.